This T cell receptor beta chain was retrieved from a study of cytomegalovirus exposure and HLA in healthy donors. Findings and caveats of the study: Rare sequences made up most TCRs, while some public TCRs were found in many donors. Among the sequence variants, a highly shared cluster was likely an artifact of sequencing.

Deletions cut 4 bases from V and 0 bases from J, with 16 bases between. CDR3 length equals 16 residues. Germline V gene sequence: CDR1 SGHDT, CDR2 YYEEEE. PCR amplification relied on 60 Vbeta primers (plus 13 Jbeta primers). Generated by immunoSEQ multiplex PCR, the TCRdb table keeps only in-frame clones and is missing some. The repertoire includes some 99,000 clones, 65% to 90% of them detected once, and roughly 2% sits in the top ten. With regard to this clone: Its antigen is not identified.

The sequenced sample was PBMCs. The source is a woman in her 30s in good health and CMV-seronegative. The gene calls are TRBV5-6 and TRBJ1-2; tentatively, D is TRBD1 (6 bases). In DNA, the CDR3 is TGTGCCAGCAGCCCTGCCGGGACAACCACTAACTATGGCTACACCTTC. It translates to CASSPAGTTTNYGYTF.